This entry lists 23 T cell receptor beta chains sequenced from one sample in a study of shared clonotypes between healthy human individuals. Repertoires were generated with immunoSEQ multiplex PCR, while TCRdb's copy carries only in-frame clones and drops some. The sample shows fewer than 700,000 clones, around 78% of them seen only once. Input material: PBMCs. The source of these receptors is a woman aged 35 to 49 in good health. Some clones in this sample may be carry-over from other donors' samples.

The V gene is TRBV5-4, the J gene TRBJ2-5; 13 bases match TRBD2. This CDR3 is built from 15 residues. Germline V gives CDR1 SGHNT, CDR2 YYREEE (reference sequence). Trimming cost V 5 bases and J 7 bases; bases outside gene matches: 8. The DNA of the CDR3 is TGTGCCAGCAGTTTTGGGACTAGCGGGACGGGGACCCAGTACTTC. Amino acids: CASSFGTSGTGTQYF.

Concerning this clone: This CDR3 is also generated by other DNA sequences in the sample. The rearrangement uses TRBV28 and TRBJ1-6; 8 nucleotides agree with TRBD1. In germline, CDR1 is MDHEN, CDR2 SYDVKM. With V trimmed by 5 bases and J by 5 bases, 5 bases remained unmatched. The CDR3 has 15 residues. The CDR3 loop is CASSRLDRDNSPLHF. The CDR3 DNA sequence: TGTGCCAGCAGTCGATTGGACAGGGATAATTCACCCCTCCACTTT.

The CDR3 sequence: CASSHLAQTGTNEQFF. In DNA, the CDR3 is TGCGCCAGCAGCCACCTCGCGCAGACAGGGACGAATGAGCAGTTCTTC. The V gene is TRBV4-1, the J gene TRBJ2-1, with 7 bases lining up with TRBD1. The length of the CDR3 is 16 residues. The V gene's germline CDR1 is MGHRA and CDR2 YSYEKL. Losses at the gene ends were 3 bases for V and 7 bases for J; bases not matched to a gene: 12.

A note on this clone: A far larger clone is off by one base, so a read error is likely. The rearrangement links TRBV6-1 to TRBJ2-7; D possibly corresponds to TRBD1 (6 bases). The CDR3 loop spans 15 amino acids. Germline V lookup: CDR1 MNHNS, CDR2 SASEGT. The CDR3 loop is CACSERQDHSYEQYF. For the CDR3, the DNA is TGTGCCTGCAGTGAACGACAGGACCACTCCTACGAGCAGTACTTC.

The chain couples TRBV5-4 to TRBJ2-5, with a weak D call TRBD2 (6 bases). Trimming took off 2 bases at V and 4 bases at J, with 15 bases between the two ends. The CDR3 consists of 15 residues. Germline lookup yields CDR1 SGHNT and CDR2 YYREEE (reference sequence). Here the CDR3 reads CASSFGGELGETQYF. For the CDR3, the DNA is TGTGCCAGCAGCTTTGGAGGGGAGTTGGGAGAGACCCAGTACTTC.

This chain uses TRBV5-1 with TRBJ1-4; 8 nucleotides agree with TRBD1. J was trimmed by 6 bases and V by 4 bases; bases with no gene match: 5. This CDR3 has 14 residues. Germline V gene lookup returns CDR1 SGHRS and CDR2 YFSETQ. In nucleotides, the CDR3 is TGCGCCAGCAGCAGCCAGGGGGCTGATGAAAAACTGTTTTTT. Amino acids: CASSSQGADEKLFF.

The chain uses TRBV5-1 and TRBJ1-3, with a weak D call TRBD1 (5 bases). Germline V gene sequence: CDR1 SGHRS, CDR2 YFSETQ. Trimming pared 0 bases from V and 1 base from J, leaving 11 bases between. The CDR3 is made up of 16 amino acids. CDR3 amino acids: CASSLAGAGSGNTIYF. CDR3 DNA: TGCGCCAGCAGCTTGGCCGGGGCTGGGTCTGGAAACACCATATATTTT. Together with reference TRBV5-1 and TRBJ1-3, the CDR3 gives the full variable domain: KAGVTQTPRYLIKTRGQQVTLSCSPISGHRSVSWYQQTPGQGLQFLFEYFSETQRNKGNFPGRFSGRQFSNSRSEMNVSTLELGDSALYLCASSLAGAGSGNTIYFGEGSWLTVV.

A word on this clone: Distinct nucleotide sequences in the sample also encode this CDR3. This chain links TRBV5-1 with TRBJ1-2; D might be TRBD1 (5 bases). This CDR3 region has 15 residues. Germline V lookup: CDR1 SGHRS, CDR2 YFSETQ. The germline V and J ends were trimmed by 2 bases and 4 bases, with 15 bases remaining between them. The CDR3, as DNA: TGCGCCAGCAGCTTAGAACAGGCTAATTTCTATGGCTACACCTTC. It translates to CASSLEQANFYGYTF.

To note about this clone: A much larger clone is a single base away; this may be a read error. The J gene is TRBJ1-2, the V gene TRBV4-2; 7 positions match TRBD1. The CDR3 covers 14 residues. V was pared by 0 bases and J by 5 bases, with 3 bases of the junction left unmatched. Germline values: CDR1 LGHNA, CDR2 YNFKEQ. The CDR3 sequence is CASSQENRGYGYTF. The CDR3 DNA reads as TGTGCCAGCAGCCAAGAGAACAGGGGTTATGGCTACACCTTC.

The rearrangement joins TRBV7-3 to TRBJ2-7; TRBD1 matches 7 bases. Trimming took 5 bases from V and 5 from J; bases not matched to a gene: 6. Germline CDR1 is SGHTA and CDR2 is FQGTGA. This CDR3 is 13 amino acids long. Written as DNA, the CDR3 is TGTGCCAGCAGCCAGACGACAGGGCACGAGCAGTACTTC. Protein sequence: CASSQTTGHEQYF.

The CDR3: CASSYPKDRGSTSYNEQFF. The CDR3 region has the DNA TGTGCCAGCAGCTACCCGAAAGACAGGGGGTCCACTTCCTACAATGAGCAGTTCTTC. The J gene is TRBJ2-1, the V gene TRBV7-9; 9 nucleotides agree with TRBD1. CDR1 and CDR2 (germline): SEHNR, FQNEAQ (reference sequence). The ends lost 4 bases at V and 1 base at J; junction bases unmatched: 14. The CDR3 extends over 19 amino acids.

The CDR3 coding sequence is TGCAGCGTTGACCAGGGGTGGAACACTGAAGCTTTCTTT. Residues: CSVDQGWNTEAFF. This sequence joins TRBV29-1 and TRBJ1-1; possible D gene TRBD1, 6 bases. The ends were cut back, 3 bases at V and 1 base at J, with 9 bases in the middle. Germline V gene sequence: CDR1 SQVTM, CDR2 ANQGSEA. The length of the CDR3 is 13 residues.

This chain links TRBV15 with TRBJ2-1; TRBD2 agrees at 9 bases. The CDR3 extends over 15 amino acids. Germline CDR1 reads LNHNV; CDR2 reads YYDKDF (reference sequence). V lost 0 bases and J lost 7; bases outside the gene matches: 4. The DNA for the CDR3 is TGTGCCACCAGCAGAGAAACCCTAGCGGGAAATGAGCAGTTCTTC. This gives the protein CATSRETLAGNEQFF.

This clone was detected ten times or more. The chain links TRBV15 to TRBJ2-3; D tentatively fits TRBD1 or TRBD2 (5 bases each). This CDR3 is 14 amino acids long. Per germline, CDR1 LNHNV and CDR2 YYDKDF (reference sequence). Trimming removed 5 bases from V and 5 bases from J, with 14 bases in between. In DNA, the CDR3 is TGTGCCACCAGCGTGAGGGGAGCAGAAGATACGCAGTATTTT. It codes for CATSVRGAEDTQYF.

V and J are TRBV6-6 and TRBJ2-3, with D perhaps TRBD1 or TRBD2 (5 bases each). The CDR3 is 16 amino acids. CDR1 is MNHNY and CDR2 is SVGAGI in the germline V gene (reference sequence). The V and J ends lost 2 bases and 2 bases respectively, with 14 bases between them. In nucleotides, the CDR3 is TGTGCCAGCAGTTACGAGGGGCCGCTATCCACAGATACGCAGTATTTT. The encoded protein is CASSYEGPLSTDTQYF.

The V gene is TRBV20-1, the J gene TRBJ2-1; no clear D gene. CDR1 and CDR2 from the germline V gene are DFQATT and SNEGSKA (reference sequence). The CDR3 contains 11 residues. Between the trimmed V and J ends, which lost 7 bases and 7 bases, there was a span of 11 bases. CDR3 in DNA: TGCAGTGGCACGCATCGGAATGAGCAGTTCTTC. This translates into CSGTHRNEQFF.

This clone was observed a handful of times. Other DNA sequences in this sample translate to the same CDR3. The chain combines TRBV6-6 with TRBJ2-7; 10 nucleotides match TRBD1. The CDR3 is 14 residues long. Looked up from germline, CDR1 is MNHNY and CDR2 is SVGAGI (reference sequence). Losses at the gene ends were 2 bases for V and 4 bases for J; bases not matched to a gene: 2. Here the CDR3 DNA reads TGTGCCAGCAGTTACGGGACAGGGGCTTACGAGCAGTACTTC. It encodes CASSYGTGAYEQYF.

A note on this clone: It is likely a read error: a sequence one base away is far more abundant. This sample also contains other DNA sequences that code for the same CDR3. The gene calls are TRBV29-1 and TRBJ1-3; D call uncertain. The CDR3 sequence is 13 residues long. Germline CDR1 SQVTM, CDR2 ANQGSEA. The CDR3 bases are TGCAGCGGTGGTAGGGCAGACGGAAACACAATATATTTT. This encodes CSGGRADGNTIYF.

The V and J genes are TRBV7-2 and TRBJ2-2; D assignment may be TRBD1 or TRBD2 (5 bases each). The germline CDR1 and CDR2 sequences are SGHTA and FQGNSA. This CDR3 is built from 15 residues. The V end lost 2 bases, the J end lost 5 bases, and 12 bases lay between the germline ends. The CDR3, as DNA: TGTGCCAGCAGCTTAAACGGCTGGGGGACCGGGGAGCTGTTTTTT. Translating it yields CASSLNGWGTGELFF.

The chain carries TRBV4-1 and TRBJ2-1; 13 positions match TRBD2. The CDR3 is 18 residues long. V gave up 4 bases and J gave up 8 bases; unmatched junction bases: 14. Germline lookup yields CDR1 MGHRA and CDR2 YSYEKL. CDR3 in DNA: TGCGCCAGCAGCCTAGGACTAGCGGGAGTCTCAATTCGGGATGAGCAGTTCTTC. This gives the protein CASSLGLAGVSIRDEQFF.

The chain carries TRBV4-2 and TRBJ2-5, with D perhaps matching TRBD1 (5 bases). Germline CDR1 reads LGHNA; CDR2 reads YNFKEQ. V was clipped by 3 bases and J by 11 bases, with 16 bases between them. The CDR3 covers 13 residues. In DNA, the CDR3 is TGTGCCAGCAGCCACTTAGCAGGACAAGAGCAGTACTTC. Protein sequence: CASSHLAGQEQYF.

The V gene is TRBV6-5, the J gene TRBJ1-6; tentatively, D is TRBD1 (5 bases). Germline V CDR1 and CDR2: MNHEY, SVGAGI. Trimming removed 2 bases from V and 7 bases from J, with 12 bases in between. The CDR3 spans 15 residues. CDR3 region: CASSYGAGMNSPLHF. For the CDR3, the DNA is TGTGCCAGCAGTTACGGAGCAGGGATGAATTCACCCCTCCACTTT.

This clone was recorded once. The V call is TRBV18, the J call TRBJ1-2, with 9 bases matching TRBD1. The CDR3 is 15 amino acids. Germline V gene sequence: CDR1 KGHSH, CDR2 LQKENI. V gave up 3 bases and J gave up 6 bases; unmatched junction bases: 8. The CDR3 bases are TGTGCCAGCTCACCCTCCGGGACAGGGATCGATGGCTACACCTTC. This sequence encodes CASSPSGTGIDGYTF.